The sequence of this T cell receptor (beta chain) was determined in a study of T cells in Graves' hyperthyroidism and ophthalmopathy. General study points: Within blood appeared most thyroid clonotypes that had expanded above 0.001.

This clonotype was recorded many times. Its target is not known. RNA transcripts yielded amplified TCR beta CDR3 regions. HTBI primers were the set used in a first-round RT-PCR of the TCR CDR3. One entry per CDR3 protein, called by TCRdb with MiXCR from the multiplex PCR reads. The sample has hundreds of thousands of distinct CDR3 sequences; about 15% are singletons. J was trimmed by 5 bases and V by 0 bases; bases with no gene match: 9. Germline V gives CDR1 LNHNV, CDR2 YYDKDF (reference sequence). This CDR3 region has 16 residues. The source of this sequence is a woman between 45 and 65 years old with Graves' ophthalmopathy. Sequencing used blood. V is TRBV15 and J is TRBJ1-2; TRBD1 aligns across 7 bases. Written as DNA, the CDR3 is TGTGCCACCAGCAGAGATGCGGACAGGAGTCCTTATGGCTACACCTTC. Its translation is CATSRDADRSPYGYTF.